This T cell receptor beta chain stems from a study of CD8 T cells in ankylosing spondylitis. TCRdb processed the 5' RACE reads anew with MiXCR; each CDR3 protein has one entry. The table includes 210,000 or so distinct CDR3 sequences, less than 9.5% detected once. Notes on the study in general: Blood of patients with ankylosing spondylitis appeared to be characterized by a TCR beta motif of eight highly homologous variants. Clones linked with disease were CD8+ and fairly uncommon in the peripheral blood.

The table lists this clonotype with many counts. Its antigen is not identified. The CDR3 sequence is 14 residues long. With V trimmed by 5 bases and J by 5 bases, 5 bases remained unmatched. Germline assignment: CDR1 DFQATT and CDR2 SNEGSKA (reference sequence). The genes are TRBV20-1 and TRBJ2-1; 11 nucleotides align to TRBD2. Sequenced: blood, either unsorted or a sorted T cell fraction (not recorded which). This TCR was sampled from a female donor with ankylosing spondylitis or in good health (not recorded which). CDR3 residues: CSALTSGVDNEQFF. The CDR3, as DNA: TGCAGTGCTCTGACTAGCGGGGTCGACAATGAGCAGTTCTTC.